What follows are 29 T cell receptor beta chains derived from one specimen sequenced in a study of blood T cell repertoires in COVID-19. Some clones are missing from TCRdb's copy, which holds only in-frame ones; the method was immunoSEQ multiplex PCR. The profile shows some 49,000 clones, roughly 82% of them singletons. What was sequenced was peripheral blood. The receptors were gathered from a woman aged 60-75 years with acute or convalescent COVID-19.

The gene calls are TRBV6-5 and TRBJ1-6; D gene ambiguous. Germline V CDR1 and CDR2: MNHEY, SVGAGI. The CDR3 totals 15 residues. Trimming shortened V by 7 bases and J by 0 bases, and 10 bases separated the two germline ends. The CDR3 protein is CASTPLSSYNSPLHF. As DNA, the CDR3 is TGTGCCAGCACTCCCCTGAGCTCCTATAATTCACCCCTCCACTTT.

The CDR3 DNA reads TGCGCCAGCAGCTACAGGGACTATGGCTACACCTTC. Its protein product is CASSYRDYGYTF. The rearrangement uses TRBV5-1 and TRBJ1-2; TRBD1 is a possible D gene (6 bases). In germline, CDR1 is SGHRS, CDR2 YFSETQ. The CDR3 loop spans 12 amino acids. Trimming shortened V by 3 bases and J by 3 bases, and 6 bases separated the two germline ends.

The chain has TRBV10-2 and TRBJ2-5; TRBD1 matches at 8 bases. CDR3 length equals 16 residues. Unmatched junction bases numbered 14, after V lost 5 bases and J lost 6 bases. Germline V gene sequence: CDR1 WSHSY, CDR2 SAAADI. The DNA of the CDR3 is TGCGCCAGCAGTCAACCTGCGACAGGGGTGAGCAAGACCCAGTACTTC. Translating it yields CASSQPATGVSKTQYF.

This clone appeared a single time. The CDR3 spells CASSPGTGGYTEAFF. The DNA of the CDR3 is TGTGCCAGCAGCCCAGGGACAGGTGGATACACTGAAGCTTTCTTT. J is TRBJ1-1 and V is TRBV7-8, with 8 bases fitting TRBD1. This CDR3 spans 15 amino acids. Germline loops: CDR1 SGHVS, CDR2 FQNEAQ. V shed 5 bases, J shed 3 bases, and the junction held 8 bases outside the gene matches.

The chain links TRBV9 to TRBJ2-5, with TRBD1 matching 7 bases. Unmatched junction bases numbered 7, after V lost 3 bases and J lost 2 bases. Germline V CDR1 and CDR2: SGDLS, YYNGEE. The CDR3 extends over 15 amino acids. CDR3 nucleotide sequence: TGTGCCAGCAGCGCCCTTGACAGGGCTCAAGAGACCCAGTACTTC. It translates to CASSALDRAQETQYF.

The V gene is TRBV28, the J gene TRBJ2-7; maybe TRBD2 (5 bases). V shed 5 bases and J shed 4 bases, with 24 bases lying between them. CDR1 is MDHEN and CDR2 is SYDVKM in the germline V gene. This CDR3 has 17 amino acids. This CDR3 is CASSPLELKLGPYEQYF. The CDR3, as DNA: TGTGCCAGCAGTCCTCTAGAACTAAAACTAGGTCCTTACGAGCAGTACTTC. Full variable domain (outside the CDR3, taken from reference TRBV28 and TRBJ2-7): DVKVTQSSRYLVKRTGEKVFLECVQDMDHENMFWYRQDPGLGLRLIYFSYDVKMKEKGDIPEGYSVSREKKERFSLILESASTNQTSMYLCASSPLELKLGPYEQYFGPGTRLTVT.

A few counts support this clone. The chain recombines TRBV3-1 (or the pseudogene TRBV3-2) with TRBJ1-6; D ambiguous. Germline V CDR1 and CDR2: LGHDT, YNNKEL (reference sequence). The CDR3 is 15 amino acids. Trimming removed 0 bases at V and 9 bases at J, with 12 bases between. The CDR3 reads CASSQDRPASSPLHF. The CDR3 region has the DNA TGTGCCAGCAGCCAAGATCGGCCGGCTAGTTCACCCCTCCACTTT.

The CDR3 reads CASSLWQGYQETQYF. CDR3 coding DNA: TGCGCCAGCAGCTTGTGGCAGGGGTACCAAGAGACCCAGTACTTC. This rearrangement joins TRBV5-1 to TRBJ2-5; a possible D gene is TRBD1 (6 bases). CDR3 length: 15 residues. Germline V gene lookup returns CDR1 SGHRS and CDR2 YFSETQ. The ends were cut back, 1 base at V and 0 bases at J, with 10 bases in the middle.

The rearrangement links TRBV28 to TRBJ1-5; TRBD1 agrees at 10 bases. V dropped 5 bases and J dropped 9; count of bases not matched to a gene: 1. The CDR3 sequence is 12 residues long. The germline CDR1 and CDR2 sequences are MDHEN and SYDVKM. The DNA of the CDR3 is TGTGCCAGCAGTAGGACAGGGGGGCCCCAGCATTTT. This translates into CASSRTGGPQHF.

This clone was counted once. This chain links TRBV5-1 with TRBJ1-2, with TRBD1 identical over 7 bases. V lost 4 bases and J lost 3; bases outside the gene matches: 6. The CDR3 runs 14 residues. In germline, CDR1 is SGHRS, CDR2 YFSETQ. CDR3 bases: TGCGCCAGCAGCCAAGACAGGGAGGACTATGGCTACACCTTC. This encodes CASSQDREDYGYTF.

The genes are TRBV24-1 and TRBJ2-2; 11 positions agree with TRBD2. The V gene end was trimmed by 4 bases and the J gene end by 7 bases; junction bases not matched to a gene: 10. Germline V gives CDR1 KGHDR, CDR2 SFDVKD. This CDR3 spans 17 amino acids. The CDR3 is CATSESRLAGSHGELFF. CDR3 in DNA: TGTGCCACCAGTGAGAGCCGACTAGCGGGAAGTCACGGGGAGCTGTTTTTT.

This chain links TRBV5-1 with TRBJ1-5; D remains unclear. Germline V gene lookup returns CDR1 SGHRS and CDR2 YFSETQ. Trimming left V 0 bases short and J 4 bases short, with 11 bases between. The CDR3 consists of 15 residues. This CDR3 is CASSLAGRQNQPQHF. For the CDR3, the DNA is TGCGCCAGCAGCTTGGCCGGCAGACAAAATCAGCCCCAGCATTTT.

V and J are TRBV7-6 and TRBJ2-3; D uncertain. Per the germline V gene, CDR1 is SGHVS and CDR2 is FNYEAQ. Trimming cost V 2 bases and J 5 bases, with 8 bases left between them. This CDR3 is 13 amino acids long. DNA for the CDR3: TGTGCCAGCAGCTTAAAGCGTATAGATACGCAGTATTTT. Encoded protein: CASSLKRIDTQYF.

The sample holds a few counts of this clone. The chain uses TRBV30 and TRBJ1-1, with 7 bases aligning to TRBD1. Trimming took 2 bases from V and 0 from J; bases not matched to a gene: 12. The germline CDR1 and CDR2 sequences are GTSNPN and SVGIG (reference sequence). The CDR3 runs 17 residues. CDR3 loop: CAWSTYRQGKMNTEAFF. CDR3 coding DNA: TGTGCCTGGAGTACCTACCGACAGGGAAAGATGAACACTGAAGCTTTCTTT.

In DNA form, the CDR3 reads TGCGCCAGCACGCTAAGCGGGAGTAGCATTGATGAGCAGTTCTTC. This gives the protein CASTLSGSSIDEQFF. The chain employs TRBV5-1 and TRBJ2-1; TRBD2 aligns across 8 bases. The CDR3 runs to 15 residues. Per the germline V gene, CDR1 is SGHRS and CDR2 is YFSETQ. V lost 6 bases and J lost 8; bases outside the gene matches: 13.

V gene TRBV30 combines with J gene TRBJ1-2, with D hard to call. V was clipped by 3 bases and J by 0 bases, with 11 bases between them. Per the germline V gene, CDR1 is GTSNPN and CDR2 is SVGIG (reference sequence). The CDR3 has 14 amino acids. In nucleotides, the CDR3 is TGTGCCTGGAGGCCGCCGGGTCCTAACTATGGCTACACCTTC. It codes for CAWRPPGPNYGYTF.

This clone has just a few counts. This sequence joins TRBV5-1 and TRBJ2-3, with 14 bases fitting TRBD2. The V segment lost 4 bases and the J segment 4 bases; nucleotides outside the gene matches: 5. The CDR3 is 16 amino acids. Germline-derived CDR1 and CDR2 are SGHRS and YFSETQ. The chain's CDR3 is CASSTGTSGSADTQYF. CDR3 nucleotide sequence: TGCGCCAGCAGCACCGGGACTAGCGGGAGTGCAGATACGCAGTATTTT.

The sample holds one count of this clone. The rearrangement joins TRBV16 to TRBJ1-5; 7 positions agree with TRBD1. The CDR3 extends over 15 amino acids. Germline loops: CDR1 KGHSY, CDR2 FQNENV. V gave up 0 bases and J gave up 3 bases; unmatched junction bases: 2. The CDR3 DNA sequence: TGTGCCAGCAGCCAATCTGGACAGGCCAATCAGCCCCAGCATTTT. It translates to CASSQSGQANQPQHF.

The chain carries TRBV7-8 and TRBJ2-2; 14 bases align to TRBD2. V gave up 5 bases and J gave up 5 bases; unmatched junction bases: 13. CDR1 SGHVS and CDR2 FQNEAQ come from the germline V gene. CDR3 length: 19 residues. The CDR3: CASSPMAGTSGRRTGELFF. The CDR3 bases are TGTGCCAGCAGCCCTATGGCCGGGACTAGCGGGAGAAGAACCGGGGAGCTGTTTTTT.

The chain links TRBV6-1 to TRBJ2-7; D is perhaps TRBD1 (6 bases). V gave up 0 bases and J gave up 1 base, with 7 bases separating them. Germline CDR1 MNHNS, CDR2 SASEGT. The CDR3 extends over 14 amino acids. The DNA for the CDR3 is TGTGCCAGCAGTGAAGCGGACAGATCCTACGAGCAGTACTTC. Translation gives CASSEADRSYEQYF.

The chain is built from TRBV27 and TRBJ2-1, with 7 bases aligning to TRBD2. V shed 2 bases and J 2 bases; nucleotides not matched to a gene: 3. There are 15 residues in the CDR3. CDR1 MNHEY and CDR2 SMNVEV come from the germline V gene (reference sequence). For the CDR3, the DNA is TGTGCCAGCAGTTTAATCGGGACTACCTACAATGAGCAGTTCTTC. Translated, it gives CASSLIGTTYNEQFF.

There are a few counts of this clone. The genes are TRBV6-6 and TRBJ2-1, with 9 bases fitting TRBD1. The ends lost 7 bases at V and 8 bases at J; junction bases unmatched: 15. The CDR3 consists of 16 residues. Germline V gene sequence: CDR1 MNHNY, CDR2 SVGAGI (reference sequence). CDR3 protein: CASTEKPGQGSHEQFF. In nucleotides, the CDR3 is TGTGCCAGCACCGAGAAGCCGGGACAGGGCTCCCATGAGCAGTTCTTC.

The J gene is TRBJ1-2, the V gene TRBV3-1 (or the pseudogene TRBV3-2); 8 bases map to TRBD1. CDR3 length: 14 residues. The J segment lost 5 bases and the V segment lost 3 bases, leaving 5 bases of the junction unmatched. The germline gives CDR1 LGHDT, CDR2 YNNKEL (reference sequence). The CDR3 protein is CASSQLGQVYGYTF. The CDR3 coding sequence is TGTGCCAGCAGCCAGTTGGGACAGGTTTATGGCTACACCTTC.

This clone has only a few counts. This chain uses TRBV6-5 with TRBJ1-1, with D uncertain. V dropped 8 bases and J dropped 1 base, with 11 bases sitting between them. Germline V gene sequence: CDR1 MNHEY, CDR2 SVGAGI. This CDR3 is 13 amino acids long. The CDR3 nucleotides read TGTGCCAGCCTTCTAACCCCGAACACTGAAGCTTTCTTT. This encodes CASLLTPNTEAFF.

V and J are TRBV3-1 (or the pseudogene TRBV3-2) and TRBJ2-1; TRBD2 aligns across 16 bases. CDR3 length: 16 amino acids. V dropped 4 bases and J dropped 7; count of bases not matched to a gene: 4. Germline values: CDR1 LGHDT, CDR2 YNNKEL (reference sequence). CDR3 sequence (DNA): TGTGCCAGCAGCCCGGGACTAGCGGGAGGGCCTAATGAGCAGTTCTTC. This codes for CASSPGLAGGPNEQFF.

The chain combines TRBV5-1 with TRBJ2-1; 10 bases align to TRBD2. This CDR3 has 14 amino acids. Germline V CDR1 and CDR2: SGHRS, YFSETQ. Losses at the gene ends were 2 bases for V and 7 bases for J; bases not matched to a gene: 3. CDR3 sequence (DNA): TGCGCCAGCAGCTTCCTAGCGGGGGATAATGAGCAGTTCTTC. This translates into CASSFLAGDNEQFF.

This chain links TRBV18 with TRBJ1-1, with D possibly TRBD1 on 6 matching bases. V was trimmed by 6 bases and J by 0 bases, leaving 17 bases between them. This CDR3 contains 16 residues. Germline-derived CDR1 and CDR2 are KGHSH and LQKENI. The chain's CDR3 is CASSPGHNSLNTEAFF. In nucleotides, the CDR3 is TGTGCCAGCTCCCCGGGACATAACAGCTTGAACACTGAAGCTTTCTTT.

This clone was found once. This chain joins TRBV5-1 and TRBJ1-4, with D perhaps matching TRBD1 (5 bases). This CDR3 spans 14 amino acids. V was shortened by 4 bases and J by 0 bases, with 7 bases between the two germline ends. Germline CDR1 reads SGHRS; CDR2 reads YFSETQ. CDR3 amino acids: CASSPGATNEKLFF. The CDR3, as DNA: TGCGCCAGCAGCCCGGGGGCAACTAATGAAAAACTGTTTTTT.

The DNA of the CDR3 is TGTGCCAGCAGCGCCCTCAGGGGCCGTGATGGAAACACCATATATTTT. This codes for CASSALRGRDGNTIYF. The gene calls are TRBV9 and TRBJ1-3, with D perhaps matching TRBD1 (6 bases). The CDR3 sequence is 16 residues long. Germline CDR1 and CDR2: SGDLS and YYNGEE. V was cut by 3 bases and J by 3 bases, with 16 bases left in between.